Each of the 5 T cell receptor beta chains below was sequenced from the same sample in a study of blood T cell repertoires in COVID-19. The protocol was immunoSEQ multiplex PCR, while the TCRdb copy is restricted to in-frame clones and leaves out a portion. The table records about 320,000 clones, approximately 90% of them present only once. Sequencing was carried out using PBMCs or T cells enriched from blood (not recorded which). The receptors were gathered from a woman under 30 who had recovered from COVID-19.

The chain links TRBV4-3 to TRBJ2-5, with unresolved D. The CDR3 extends over 13 amino acids. Germline-derived CDR1 and CDR2 are LGHNA and YSLEER. V was pared by 0 bases and J by 3 bases, with 5 bases between. The CDR3 bases are TGCGCCAGCAGCCAAGAGTTAGAAGAGACCCAGTACTTC. Translation: CASSQELEETQYF.

V is TRBV4-3 and J is TRBJ2-5; TRBD2 matches at 12 bases. This CDR3 region has 18 residues. Germline V lookup: CDR1 LGHNA, CDR2 YSLEER. Trimming removed 0 bases from V and 4 bases from J; junction bases left unmatched: 9. The DNA for the CDR3 is TGCGCCAGCAGCCAAGAGTTTCCTAGCGGGGGGGCGGGAGAGACCCAGTACTTC. Encoded protein: CASSQEFPSGGAGETQYF.

V and J are TRBV5-1 and TRBJ1-3; weak D call: TRBD1 (6 bases). The CDR3 contains 16 residues. With 1 base removed from V and 2 bases from J, the gap between germline ends came to 13 bases. Germline V gives CDR1 SGHRS, CDR2 YFSETQ. CDR3 loop: CASSLNTGTPGNTIYF. The DNA of the CDR3 is TGCGCCAGCAGCTTGAATACAGGGACGCCTGGAAACACCATATATTTT.

The chain combines TRBV3-1 (or the pseudogene TRBV3-2) with TRBJ2-3; 12 positions match TRBD2. Germline assignment: CDR1 LGHDT and CDR2 YNNKEL (reference sequence). V lost 3 bases, J lost 0 bases, and 7 bases stayed unmatched. This CDR3 is built from 18 residues. CDR3 residues: CASSHPTSGRFSTDTQYF. In DNA, the CDR3 is TGTGCCAGCAGCCACCCTACTAGCGGGAGGTTCAGCACAGATACGCAGTATTTT.

The chain has TRBV6-5 and TRBJ2-7; TRBD1 might be the D (6 bases). This CDR3 has 15 amino acids. Trimming stripped 0 bases from V and 5 bases from J, with 14 bases between. Germline V gene sequence: CDR1 MNHEY, CDR2 SVGAGI. The CDR3 DNA reads TGTGCCAGCAGTTACTCAACAGGGCTCCTGAACGAGCAGTACTTC. Amino acid sequence: CASSYSTGLLNEQYF.